This paragraph reports one T cell receptor (beta chain). CDR1 is KGHSH, CDR2 LQKENI, per germline. This CDR3 is 16 amino acids long. Unmatched junction bases numbered 4, after V lost 6 bases and J lost 0 bases. These data come from a study of blood T cell repertoires in COVID-19. Study context: Sites across the United States, Italy and Spain contributed samples from acute and convalescent COVID-19. Sources were T cells, B-cell-depleted T cells, or PBMCs; the material itself was cDNA or gDNA.

The authors' processing: Amplification from reference gene primers served as the basis for estimated nucleated cell counts. The repertoire was sequenced with immunoSEQ multiplex PCR; TCRdb's copy has only in-frame clones and lacks some. The V and J calls and clone size are taken from that table; D and trimming were inferred from the DNA. The sample yields about 130,000 clones, 84% seen once. The genes are TRBV18 and TRBJ2-1, with 11 bases matching TRBD2. The receptor's source is a human donor in a cohort sampled during active COVID-19. Sequencing was done on a sample of peripheral blood. The CDR3 protein is CASSPGTSGSYNEQFF. The CDR3 DNA is TGTGCCAGCTCCCCAGGGACTAGCGGCTCCTACAATGAGCAGTTCTTC.